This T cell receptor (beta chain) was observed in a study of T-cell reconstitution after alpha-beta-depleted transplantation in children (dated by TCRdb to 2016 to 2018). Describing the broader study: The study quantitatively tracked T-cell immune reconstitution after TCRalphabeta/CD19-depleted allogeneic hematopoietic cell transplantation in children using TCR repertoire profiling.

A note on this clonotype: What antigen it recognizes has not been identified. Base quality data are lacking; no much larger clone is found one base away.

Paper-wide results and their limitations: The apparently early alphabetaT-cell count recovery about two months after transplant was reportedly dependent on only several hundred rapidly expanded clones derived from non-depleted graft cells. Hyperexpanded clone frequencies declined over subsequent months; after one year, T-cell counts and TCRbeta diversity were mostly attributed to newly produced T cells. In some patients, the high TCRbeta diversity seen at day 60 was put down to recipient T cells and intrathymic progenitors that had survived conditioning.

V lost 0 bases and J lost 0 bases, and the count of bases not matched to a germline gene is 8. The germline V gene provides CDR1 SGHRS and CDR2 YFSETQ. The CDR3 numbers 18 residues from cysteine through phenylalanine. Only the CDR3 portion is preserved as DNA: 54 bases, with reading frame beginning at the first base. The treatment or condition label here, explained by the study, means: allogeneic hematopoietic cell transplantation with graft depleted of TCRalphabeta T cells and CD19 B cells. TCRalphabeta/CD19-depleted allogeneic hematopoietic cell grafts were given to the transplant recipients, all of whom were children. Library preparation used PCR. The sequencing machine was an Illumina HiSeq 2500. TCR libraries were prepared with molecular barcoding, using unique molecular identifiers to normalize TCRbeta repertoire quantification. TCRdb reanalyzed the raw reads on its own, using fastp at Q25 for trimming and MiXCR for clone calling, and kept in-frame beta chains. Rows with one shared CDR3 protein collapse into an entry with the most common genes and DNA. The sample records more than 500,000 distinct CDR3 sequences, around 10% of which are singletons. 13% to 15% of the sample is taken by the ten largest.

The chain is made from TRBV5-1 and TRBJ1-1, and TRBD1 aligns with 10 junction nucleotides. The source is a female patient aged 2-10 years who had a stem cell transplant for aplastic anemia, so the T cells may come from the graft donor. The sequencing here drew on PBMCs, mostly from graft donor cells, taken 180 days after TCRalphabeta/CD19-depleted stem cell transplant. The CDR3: CASSLERGQGSMNTEAFF. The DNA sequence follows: TGCGCCAGCAGCTTGGAGAGGGGACAGGGGTCCATGAACACTGAAGCTTTCTTT. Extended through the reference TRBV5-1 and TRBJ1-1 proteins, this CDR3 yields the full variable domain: KAGVTQTPRYLIKTRGQQVTLSCSPISGHRSVSWYQQTPGQGLQFLFEYFSETQRNKGNFPGRFSGRQFSNSRSEMNVSTLELGDSALYLCASSLERGQGSMNTEAFFGQGTRLTVV.